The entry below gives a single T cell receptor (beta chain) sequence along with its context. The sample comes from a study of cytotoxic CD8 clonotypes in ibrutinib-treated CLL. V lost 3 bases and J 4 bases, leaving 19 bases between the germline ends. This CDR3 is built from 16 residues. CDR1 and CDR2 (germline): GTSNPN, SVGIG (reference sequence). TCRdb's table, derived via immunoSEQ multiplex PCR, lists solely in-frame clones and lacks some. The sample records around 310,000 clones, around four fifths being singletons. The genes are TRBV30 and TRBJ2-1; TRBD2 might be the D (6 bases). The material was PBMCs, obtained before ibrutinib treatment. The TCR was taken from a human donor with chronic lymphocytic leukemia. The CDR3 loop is CAWRGWEGRTYNEQFF. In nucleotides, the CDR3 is TGTGCCTGGAGGGGCTGGGAAGGGAGGACATACAATGAGCAGTTCTTC. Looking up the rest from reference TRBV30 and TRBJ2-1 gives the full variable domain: SQTIHQWPATLVQPVGSPLSLECTVEGTSNPNLYWYRQAAGRGLQLLFYSVGIGQISSEVPQNLSASRPQDRQFILSSKKLLLSDSGFYLCAWRGWEGRTYNEQFFGPGTRLTVL.